The 30 T cell receptor beta chains presented below share a single source sample, sequenced in a study of CD8 T cells in ankylosing spondylitis. Via MiXCR, TCRdb re-called the 5' RACE reads, giving one row per CDR3 protein. The data contain roughly 220,000 distinct CDR3 sequences, more than 9% of them singletons. Material: blood, either unsorted or a sorted T cell fraction (not recorded which). The receptors stem from a male donor with ankylosing spondylitis or in good health (not recorded which).

This chain joins TRBV2 and TRBJ2-7; possible D gene TRBD1, 6 bases. The CDR3 has 14 residues. The germline V gene encodes CDR1 SNHLY and CDR2 FYNNEI. V lost 4 bases and J lost 4, with 14 bases in between. For the CDR3, the DNA is TGTGCCAGCAGTGCTAACAGGGACGGGTACGAGCAGTACTTC. Translated, it gives CASSANRDGYEQYF.

This clonotype occurred a few times. This rearrangement joins TRBV29-1 to TRBJ2-3; 10 bases agree with TRBD2. CDR3 size: 14 residues. The V segment lost 6 bases and the J segment 3 bases; nucleotides outside the gene matches: 6. Germline assignment: CDR1 SQVTM and CDR2 ANQGSEA. The CDR3 sequence is CSVKLAGRTDTQYF. In nucleotides, the CDR3 is TGCAGCGTAAAACTAGCGGGGAGGACAGATACGCAGTATTTT.

This clonotype was seen ten or more times. This rearrangement joins TRBV6-2 or TRBV6-3 to TRBJ1-1; 8 bases agree with TRBD1. Germline V CDR1 and CDR2: MNHEY, SVGEGT. CDR3 size: 16 residues. V lost 6 bases to trimming and J lost 11 bases; unmatched junction nucleotides: 20. CDR3 in DNA: TGTGCCAGCAGGCCCATCCCCGACAGGGGCGTCTCATCGGCTTTCTTT. It yields the protein CASRPIPDRGVSSAFF.

This clonotype came up once. A single base separates this from a much larger clone, so it may be a read error. V and J are TRBV20-1 and TRBJ2-1, with 11 bases that match TRBD2. V lost 5 bases to trimming and J lost 6 bases; unmatched junction nucleotides: 9. The CDR3 totals 15 residues. Per germline, CDR1 DFQATT and CDR2 SNEGSKA (reference sequence). CDR3 amino acids: CSAYRSGGAFNEQFF. In nucleotides, the CDR3 is TGCAGTGCTTACCGTAGCGGGGGGGCTTTCAATGAGCAGTTCTTC.

This clonotype was recorded at least ten times. This chain uses TRBV7-2 with TRBJ2-1; D call uncertain. This CDR3 region has 15 residues. CDR1 and CDR2 (germline): SGHTA, FQGNSA. V lost 5 bases, J lost 10 bases, and 21 bases lay in between. This chain's CDR3 is CASSPGRALWGEQFF. The DNA for the CDR3 is TGTGCCAGCAGCCCCGGAAGGGCTCTTTGGGGAGAGCAGTTCTTC.

The chain uses TRBV7-8 and TRBJ2-7, with TRBD1 matching 8 bases. The CDR3 is 16 residues long. Germline V lookup: CDR1 SGHVS, CDR2 FQNEAQ. The trim removed 2 bases at V and 6 bases at J, leaving 12 bases unmatched. The CDR3 spells CASSLRTGYIISEQYF. The CDR3 bases are TGTGCCAGCAGCTTACGGACAGGGTATATCATCAGCGAGCAGTACTTC. The full variable domain, rest sourced from reference TRBV7-8 and TRBJ2-7, is GAGVSQSPRYKVAKRGQDVALRCDPISGHVSLFWYQQALGQGPEFLTYFQNEAQLDKSGLPSDRFFAERPEGSVSTLKIQRTQQEDSAVYLCASSLRTGYIISEQYFGPGTRLTVT.

Many counts were recorded for this clonotype. The chain carries TRBV11-2 and TRBJ2-1; 7 nucleotides align to TRBD2. V shed 0 bases, J shed 6 bases, and the junction held 5 bases outside the gene matches. CDR1 SGHAT and CDR2 FQNNGV come from the germline V gene. This CDR3 has 15 residues. The CDR3 is CASSLDWPGGNEQFF. In nucleotides, the CDR3 is TGTGCCAGCAGCTTAGATTGGCCGGGGGGCAATGAGCAGTTCTTC.

This clonotype has a count of ten or more. V gene TRBV7-3 combines with J gene TRBJ2-1; 10 bases are a match to TRBD1. Losses at the gene ends were 5 bases for V and 8 bases for J; bases not matched to a gene: 9. Germline CDR1 and CDR2: SGHTA and FQGTGA. CDR3 length equals 15 residues. CDR3 region: CASSQTRQGAHEQFF. The DNA for the CDR3 is TGTGCCAGCAGCCAAACCAGACAGGGGGCGCATGAGCAGTTCTTC.

This clonotype came up many times. The chain is built from TRBV20-1 and TRBJ2-2; D perhaps matches TRBD2 (6 bases). V shed 0 bases and J shed 4 bases, with 12 bases lying between them. In germline, CDR1 is DFQATT, CDR2 SNEGSKA (reference sequence). This CDR3 is 15 amino acids long. CDR3 nucleotide sequence: TGCAGTGCTAGAGATTTCGGGGGTTCCACCGGGGAGCTGTTTTTT. Its protein product is CSARDFGGSTGELFF.

This clonotype has only a few counts. The chain is built from TRBV20-1 and TRBJ2-7; 11 bases are shared with TRBD2. Germline lookup yields CDR1 DFQATT and CDR2 SNEGSKA (reference sequence). CDR3 length: 18 residues. The V gene end was trimmed by 0 bases and the J gene end by 2 bases; junction bases not matched to a gene: 12. CDR3 loop: CSARDWLAGGDGAYEQYF. The CDR3, as DNA: TGCAGTGCTAGAGATTGGCTAGCGGGGGGCGACGGAGCCTACGAGCAGTACTTC.

This clonotype showed up many times. V is TRBV15 and J is TRBJ2-1, with D possibly matching TRBD2 (6 bases). Germline V gives CDR1 LNHNV, CDR2 YYDKDF (reference sequence). There are 14 residues in the CDR3. Trimming cost V 5 bases and J 6 bases, with 14 bases left between them. Here the CDR3 DNA reads TGTGCCACCAGCCTACGAGGAGGGGCCAATGAGCAGTTCTTC. Its protein is CATSLRGGANEQFF. The full variable domain, in which reference TRBV15 and TRBJ2-1 provide the parts outside the CDR3, is DAMVIQNPRYQVTQFGKPVTLSCSQTLNHNVMYWYQQKSSQAPKLLFHYYDKDFNNEADTPDNFQSRRPNTSFCFLDIRSPGLGDTAMYLCATSLRGGANEQFFGPGTRLTVL.

This clonotype was detected many times. This chain joins TRBV5-1 and TRBJ1-2; 8 nucleotides line up with TRBD1. Looked up from germline, CDR1 is SGHRS and CDR2 is YFSETQ. J gave up 4 bases and V 4 bases, and 3 bases lay outside the gene matches. This CDR3 has 13 amino acids. The CDR3 coding sequence is TGCGCCAGCAGCGATACAGGGGGCTATGGCTACACCTTC. Translating it yields CASSDTGGYGYTF.

This clonotype was picked up many times. The chain is built from TRBV27 and TRBJ2-5, with a weak D call TRBD1 (5 bases). Germline V gene sequence: CDR1 MNHEY, CDR2 SMNVEV (reference sequence). The CDR3 runs 13 residues. V shed 3 bases and J shed 3 bases, with 8 bases lying between them. The CDR3 DNA reads TGTGCCAGCAGTTTGGAACAGGAAGAGACCCAGTACTTC. This gives the protein CASSLEQEETQYF.

The table lists this clonotype with many counts. The chain combines TRBV7-2 with TRBJ2-7; unclear D gene. CDR1 and CDR2 from the germline V gene are SGHTA and FQGNSA. The CDR3 is made up of 15 amino acids. V shed 1 base and J shed 3 bases, with 13 bases lying between them. The CDR3 is CASSLGVDGFYEQYF. In DNA, the CDR3 is TGTGCCAGCAGCTTAGGAGTGGACGGTTTCTACGAGCAGTACTTC.

The chain is built from TRBV28 and TRBJ1-5; the D is unclear. The CDR3 length is 12 residues. CDR1 and CDR2 from the germline V gene are MDHEN and SYDVKM. The ends were cut back, 3 bases at V and 7 bases at J, with 7 bases in the middle. The CDR3 is CASSFKGQPQHF. The CDR3 DNA reads TGTGCCAGCAGTTTTAAAGGGCAGCCCCAGCATTTT.

The chain uses TRBV7-2 and TRBJ2-7; 7 bases match TRBD1. The CDR3 has 15 amino acids. V trimming: 4 bases; J trimming: 5 bases; junction bases outside the gene matches: 11. Germline V gene lookup returns CDR1 SGHTA and CDR2 FQGNSA. CDR3 amino acids: CASSWPGQTNHEQYF. CDR3 nucleotide sequence: TGTGCCAGCAGCTGGCCGGGACAGACCAACCACGAGCAGTACTTC.

This clonotype was picked up many times. The chain uses TRBV12-3 or TRBV12-4 and TRBJ2-7; D unresolved. This CDR3 contains 12 residues. V lost 8 bases and J lost 0, with 8 bases in between. In DNA form, the CDR3 reads TGTGCCAGCGGATTAAGCTCCTACGAGCAGTACTTC. It encodes CASGLSSYEQYF.

Regarding this clonotype: Just one base apart from a much larger clone, this may be a read error. The chain uses TRBV5-1 and TRBJ1-1, with D perhaps TRBD1 (5 bases). Germline V gives CDR1 SGHRS, CDR2 YFSETQ. V was cut by 7 bases and J by 1 base, with 17 bases left in between. The CDR3 contains 15 residues. CDR3 residues: CASCSSGPRNTEAFF. CDR3 sequence (DNA): TGCGCCAGCTGCTCGTCGGGGCCACGGAACACTGAAGCTTTCTTT. The entire variable domain, with the rest obtained from reference TRBV5-1 and TRBJ1-1, is as follows: KAGVTQTPRYLIKTRGQQVTLSCSPISGHRSVSWYQQTPGQGLQFLFEYFSETQRNKGNFPGRFSGRQFSNSRSEMNVSTLELGDSALYLCASCSSGPRNTEAFFGQGTRLTVV.

This clonotype was seen at least ten times. The genes are TRBV10-3 and TRBJ2-7; no reliable D call. Germline V lookup: CDR1 ENHRY, CDR2 SYGVKD. The V end lost 8 bases, the J end lost 4 bases, and 15 bases lay between the germline ends. The CDR3 extends over 13 amino acids. CDR3 sequence (DNA): TGTGCCATCCAGGCAGCAGGACGGTACGAGCAGTACTTC. This encodes CAIQAAGRYEQYF.

The DNA of the CDR3 is TGTGCCAGCAGCCTCCGGACAGCCCTCACAAGCGAGCAGTACTTC. Protein product: CASSLRTALTSEQYF. This chain joins TRBV9 and TRBJ2-7; TRBD1 might be the D (6 bases). The CDR3 contains 15 residues. Germline CDR1 reads SGDLS; CDR2 reads YYNGEE. The V end was cut by 4 bases, the J end by 6 bases, with 20 bases between.

This chain joins TRBV15 and TRBJ1-6; TRBD1 is a possible D gene (5 bases). Germline CDR1 reads LNHNV; CDR2 reads YYDKDF (reference sequence). V dropped 3 bases and J dropped 5 bases, with 11 bases sitting between them. The CDR3 sequence is 15 residues long. The CDR3 sequence: CATSSGGGNNSPLHF. CDR3 bases: TGTGCCACCAGCAGTGGGGGGGGAAATAATTCACCCCTCCACTTT.

The V gene is TRBV29-1, the J gene TRBJ2-2; D is perhaps TRBD2 (6 bases). Germline V CDR1 and CDR2: SQVTM, ANQGSEA. Trimming removed 4 bases at V and 0 bases at J, with 9 bases between. This CDR3 comprises 14 residues. The CDR3 DNA sequence: TGCAGCGTTGGGAGGGAGACGAACACCGGGGAGCTGTTTTTT. Translated, it gives CSVGRETNTGELFF.

This clonotype was recorded a few times. The chain joins TRBV3-1 to TRBJ2-3; D is perhaps TRBD1 (6 bases). V was cut by 0 bases and J by 0 bases, with 13 bases left in between. The V gene's germline CDR1 is LGHDT and CDR2 YNNKEL (reference sequence). The CDR3 is made up of 17 amino acids. The CDR3 spells CASSQEIQGLSTDTQYF. The CDR3 DNA reads as TGTGCCAGCAGCCAAGAAATCCAGGGGCTGAGCACAGATACGCAGTATTTT.

This chain uses TRBV12-3 or TRBV12-4 with TRBJ1-1; D gene unclear. The CDR3 spans 13 residues. Trimming took 3 bases from V and 1 from J, leaving 6 bases between them. DNA for the CDR3: TGTGCCAGCAGTTTCCCGGGGAACACTGAAGCTTTCTTT. It encodes CASSFPGNTEAFF.

This clonotype was picked up a small number of times. The chain couples TRBV28 to TRBJ2-7; D ambiguous. The germline CDR1 and CDR2 sequences are MDHEN and SYDVKM. CDR3 length: 14 residues. Trimming pared 3 bases from V and 0 bases from J, leaving 9 bases between. CDR3 bases: TGTGCCAGCAGTTTGCCCAGCCACTCCTACGAGCAGTACTTC. Protein: CASSLPSHSYEQYF.

In its sample, this clonotype was seen many times. J is TRBJ2-7 and V is TRBV29-1, with TRBD1 identical over 7 bases. The V gene's germline CDR1 is SQVTM and CDR2 ANQGSEA. This CDR3 is built from 15 residues. Germline trimming cut 7 bases from V and 4 bases from J; bases unmatched to any gene: 16. The CDR3 nucleotides read TGCAGCGCTCGGACAGGCCTGGACCTCATATACGAGCAGTACTTC. Protein: CSARTGLDLIYEQYF.

This clonotype turned up a few times. V gene TRBV5-1 combines with J gene TRBJ1-2, with 8 bases that match TRBD1. The germline CDR1 and CDR2 sequences are SGHRS and YFSETQ. This CDR3 region has 14 residues. V was pared by 4 bases and J by 5 bases, with 7 bases of the junction left unmatched. In DNA form, the CDR3 reads TGCGCCAGCAGCACGGCAGGGGGCGAATATGGCTACACCTTC. Its protein is CASSTAGGEYGYTF. Full variable domain (rest looked up from reference TRBV5-1 and TRBJ1-2): KAGVTQTPRYLIKTRGQQVTLSCSPISGHRSVSWYQQTPGQGLQFLFEYFSETQRNKGNFPGRFSGRQFSNSRSEMNVSTLELGDSALYLCASSTAGGEYGYTFGSGTRLTVV.

This clonotype was counted a few times. This chain uses TRBV5-1 with TRBJ2-1; perhaps TRBD1 as D (6 bases). The germline V gene encodes CDR1 SGHRS and CDR2 YFSETQ. CDR3 length equals 16 residues. Trimming took off 4 bases at V and 0 bases at J, with 14 bases between the two ends. CDR3 residues: CASSLHTGNSYNEQFF. Here the CDR3 DNA reads TGCGCCAGCAGCCTTCACACAGGGAACTCCTACAATGAGCAGTTCTTC.

This clonotype was recorded many times. This chain connects TRBV9 to TRBJ2-3; no firm D call. CDR1 is SGDLS and CDR2 is YYNGEE in the germline V gene. V shed 0 bases and J shed 0 bases, with 8 bases lying between them. The CDR3 loop spans 15 amino acids. The CDR3 loop is CASSVALRSTDTQYF. The CDR3 nucleotides are TGTGCCAGCAGCGTAGCTTTGCGGAGCACAGATACGCAGTATTTT.

Ten or more counts support this clonotype. The chain links TRBV12-3 or TRBV12-4 to TRBJ1-5, with D hard to call. The CDR3 runs 13 residues. Trimming took off 6 bases at V and 8 bases at J, with 14 bases between the two ends. The CDR3 nucleotides read TGTGCCAGCAGATCAAGGGAGCAGGAGCCCCAGCATTTT. It translates to CASRSREQEPQHF.